Following are 10 T cell receptor beta chains from one sample sequenced in a study of shared clonotypes between healthy human individuals (dated by TCRdb to 2018 to 2020). Library preparation used the immunoSEQ multiplex PCR assay. Drawn from immuneACCESS, this table holds only the in-frame rearrangements with V and J called that TCRdb kept. Clones are partly lost; checked studies trace under half to an unresolved V gene and leave the rest unexplained. This sample lists about 460,000 clones; 60% to 80% were detected once. Around 12% of the sample is in the top ten clones. Sequencing was done on a sample of PBMCs. The receptor source for this set is a woman aged 40 to 49 in good health. Some clones in this sample may be carry-over from other donors' samples.

The rearrangement links TRBV7-3 to TRBJ2-1, with D possibly TRBD1 on 6 matching bases. The V end was cut by 7 bases, the J end by 7 bases, with 17 bases between. Germline V gene lookup returns CDR1 SGHTA and CDR2 FQGTGA. There are 14 residues in the CDR3. CDR3 residues: CASTDQGLGNEQFF. The CDR3 DNA sequence: TGTGCCAGCACAGACCAGGGGCTGGGGAATGAGCAGTTCTTC.

The chain joins TRBV15 to TRBJ2-1; 8 bases match TRBD1. V dropped 6 bases and J dropped 2; count of bases not matched to a gene: 6. This CDR3 has 15 amino acids. CDR1 is LNHNV, CDR2 YYDKDF, per germline (reference sequence). CDR3 DNA: TGTGCCACCAGGAAGACAGGGGACACCTACAATGAGCAGTTCTTC. Protein sequence: CATRKTGDTYNEQFF.

This clone came up once. This chain connects TRBV28 to TRBJ1-2; 7 positions agree with TRBD1. The length of the CDR3 is 13 residues. CDR1 is MDHEN and CDR2 is SYDVKM in the germline V gene. Trimming took 6 bases from V and 5 from J; bases not matched to a gene: 6. The CDR3 DNA follows: TGTGCCAGCAGCTTGGGACAGACTTATGGCTACACCTTC. Its translation: CASSLGQTYGYTF.

This clone was recorded only once. The chain couples TRBV11-2 to TRBJ2-7; D is perhaps TRBD2 (7 bases). V lost 5 bases, J lost 4 bases, and 15 bases lay in between. Germline V gene lookup returns CDR1 SGHAT and CDR2 FQNNGV. This CDR3 has 14 amino acids. Written as DNA, the CDR3 is TGTGCCAGCAGCCTGGGGGCGGGAGTGTACGAGCAGTACTTC. Residues: CASSLGAGVYEQYF.

Details on this clone: A far larger clone is one nucleotide away, so this likely arose from a read error. The CDR3 reads CAWSLPAGGMGYKQYF. CDR3 DNA sequence: TGTGCCTGGAGTCTCCCGGCAGGGGGAATGGGTTACAAGCAGTACTTC. The chain is built from TRBV30 and TRBJ2-7; 7 bases align to TRBD1. Germline V gene lookup returns CDR1 GTSNPN and CDR2 SVGIG (reference sequence). The CDR3 consists of 16 residues. The ends lost 2 bases at V and 8 bases at J; junction bases unmatched: 18.

This clone was seen a single time. J is TRBJ2-5 and V is TRBV7-3; either TRBD1 or TRBD2 may fit D (5 bases each). V was clipped by 5 bases and J by 4 bases, with 11 bases between them. CDR3 length: 13 amino acids. Germline CDR1 is SGHTA and CDR2 is FQGTGA. The CDR3 sequence: CASSRDRLETQYF. For the CDR3, the DNA is TGTGCCAGCAGCCGGGACCGACTAGAGACCCAGTACTTC.

This chain connects TRBV15 to TRBJ1-4; a weak D match, TRBD1 (5 bases). The CDR3 loop spans 14 amino acids. Germline-derived CDR1 and CDR2 are LNHNV and YYDKDF (reference sequence). Trimming took 0 bases from V and 7 from J, leaving 9 bases between them. CDR3 coding DNA: TGTGCCACCAGCAGAGATCGGGGGGTTGAAAAACTGTTTTTT. Translation gives CATSRDRGVEKLFF.

Note on this clone: A far larger clone is a single base away, which makes a read error likely. Other DNA sequences from this sample encode an identical CDR3 as well. This chain links TRBV10-2 with TRBJ2-5; no clear D gene. CDR3 length: 12 residues. Germline CDR1 reads WSHSY; CDR2 reads SAAADI. The CDR3 region is CASRKGGETQYF. The CDR3 bases are TGTGCCAGCAGGAAAGGCGGAGAGACCCAGTACTTC.

The CDR3 DNA sequence: TGCGCCAGCAGCTTGGCCCCGGAATCCGAGCAGTACTTC. This gives the protein CASSLAPESEQYF. The chain carries TRBV5-1 and TRBJ2-7; D uncertain. Germline V gene sequence: CDR1 SGHRS, CDR2 YFSETQ. This CDR3 spans 13 amino acids. The ends were cut back, 0 bases at V and 6 bases at J, with 10 bases in the middle.

This clone showed up just once. The CDR3 DNA sequence: TGCGCCAGCTGTTTACAGGTAGGCGATGAGCAGTTCTTC. It specifies CASCLQVGDEQFF. V is TRBV5-1 and J is TRBJ2-1; maybe TRBD1 (5 bases). Germline CDR1 is SGHRS and CDR2 is YFSETQ. The CDR3 has 13 residues. Trimming pared 7 bases from V and 8 bases from J, leaving 16 bases between.